This T cell receptor beta chain is from a study of CD8 T cells in ankylosing spondylitis. Study-level results: Seemingly distinctive of ankylosing spondylitis blood was a TCR beta motif formed by eight highly homologous variants. Some motif variants were previously reported in reactive arthritis synovial fluid and blood.

The length of the CDR3 is 20 residues. Germline V gene data show CDR1 as DFQATT and CDR2 as SNEGSKA (reference sequence). J lost 6 bases, V lost 5 bases, and 24 bases had no gene match. As concerns this clonotype: What it binds is unknown.

Using its own MiXCR run on the 5' RACE reads, TCRdb lists one record per CDR3 protein. The table shows 200,000 or so distinct CDR3 sequences, with roughly 25% occurring only once. The TCR originated in a male donor with ankylosing spondylitis or in good health (not recorded which). The chain joins TRBV20-1 to TRBJ2-2, with 10 bases identical to TRBD1. Input material: blood, either unsorted or a sorted T cell fraction (not recorded which). CDR3 protein: CSALTDRGPKSIKPPGELFF. The CDR3 DNA sequence: TGCAGTGCTCTGACAGACAGGGGGCCAAAATCGATAAAGCCCCCCGGGGAGCTGTTTTTT.